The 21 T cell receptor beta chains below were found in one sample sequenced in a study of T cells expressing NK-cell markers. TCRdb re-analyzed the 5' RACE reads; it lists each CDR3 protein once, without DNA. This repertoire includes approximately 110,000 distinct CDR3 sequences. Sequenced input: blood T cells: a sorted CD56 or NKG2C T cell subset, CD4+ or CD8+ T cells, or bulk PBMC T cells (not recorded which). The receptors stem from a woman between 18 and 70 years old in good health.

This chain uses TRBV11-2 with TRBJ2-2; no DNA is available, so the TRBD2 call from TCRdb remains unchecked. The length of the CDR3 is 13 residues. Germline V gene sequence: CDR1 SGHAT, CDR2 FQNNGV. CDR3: CASSLRTTGELFF. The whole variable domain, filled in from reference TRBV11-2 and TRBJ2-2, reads EAGVAQSPRYKIIEKRQSVAFWCNPISGHATLYWYQQILGQGPKLLIQFQNNGVVDDSQLPKDRFSAERLKGVDSTLKIQPAKLEDSAVYLCASSLRTTGELFFGEGSRLTVL.

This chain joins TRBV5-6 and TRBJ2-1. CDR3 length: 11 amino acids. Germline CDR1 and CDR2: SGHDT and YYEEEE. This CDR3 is CASSFSHEQFF.

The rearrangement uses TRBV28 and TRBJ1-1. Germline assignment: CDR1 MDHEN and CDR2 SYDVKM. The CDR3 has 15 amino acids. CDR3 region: CASSFDFEGRTEAFF.

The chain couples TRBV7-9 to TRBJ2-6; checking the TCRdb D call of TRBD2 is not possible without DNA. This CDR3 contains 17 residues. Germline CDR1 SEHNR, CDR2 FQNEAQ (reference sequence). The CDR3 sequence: CASSLVPLEAGANVLTF.

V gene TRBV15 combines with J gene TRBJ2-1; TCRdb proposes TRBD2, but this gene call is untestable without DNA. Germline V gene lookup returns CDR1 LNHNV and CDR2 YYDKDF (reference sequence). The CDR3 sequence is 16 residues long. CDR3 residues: CATSREASGIFWEQFF.

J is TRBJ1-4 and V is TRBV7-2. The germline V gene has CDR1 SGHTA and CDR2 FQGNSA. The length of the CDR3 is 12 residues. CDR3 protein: CASSLLAGKLFF.

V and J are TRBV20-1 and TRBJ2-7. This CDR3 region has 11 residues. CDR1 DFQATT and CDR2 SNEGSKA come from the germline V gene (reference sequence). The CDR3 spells CSASDSYEQYF.

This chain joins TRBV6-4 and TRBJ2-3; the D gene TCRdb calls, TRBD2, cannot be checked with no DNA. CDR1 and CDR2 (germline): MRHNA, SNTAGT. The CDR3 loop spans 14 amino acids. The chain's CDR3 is CASSEREGTDTQYF.

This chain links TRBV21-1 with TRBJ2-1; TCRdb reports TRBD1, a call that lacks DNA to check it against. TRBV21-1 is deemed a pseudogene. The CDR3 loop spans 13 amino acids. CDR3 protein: CATLYGRDNEQFF.

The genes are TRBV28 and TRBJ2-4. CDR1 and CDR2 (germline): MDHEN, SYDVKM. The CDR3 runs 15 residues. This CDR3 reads CASSLRTDLPNIQYF.

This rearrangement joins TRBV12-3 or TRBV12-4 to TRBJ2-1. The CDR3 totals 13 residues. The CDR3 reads CASNMDPSNEQFF.

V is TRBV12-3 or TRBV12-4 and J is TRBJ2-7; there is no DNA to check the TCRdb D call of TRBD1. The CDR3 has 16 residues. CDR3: CASSLRLGGLSYEQYF.

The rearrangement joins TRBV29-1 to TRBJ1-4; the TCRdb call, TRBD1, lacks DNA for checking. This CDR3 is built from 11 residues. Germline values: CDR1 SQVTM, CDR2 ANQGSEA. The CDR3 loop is CSVVEGAKLFF.

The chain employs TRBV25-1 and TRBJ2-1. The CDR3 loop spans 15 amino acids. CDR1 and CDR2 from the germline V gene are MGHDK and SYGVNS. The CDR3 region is CASSGSWAPYNEQFF.

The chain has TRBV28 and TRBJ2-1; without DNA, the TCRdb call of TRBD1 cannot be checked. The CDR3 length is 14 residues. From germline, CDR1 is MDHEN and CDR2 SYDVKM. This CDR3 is CASSLLIEGREQFF. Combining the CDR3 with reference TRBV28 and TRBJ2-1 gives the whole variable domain DVKVTQSSRYLVKRTGEKVFLECVQDMDHENMFWYRQDPGLGLRLIYFSYDVKMKEKGDIPEGYSVSREKKERFSLILESASTNQTSMYLCASSLLIEGREQFFGPGTRLTVL.

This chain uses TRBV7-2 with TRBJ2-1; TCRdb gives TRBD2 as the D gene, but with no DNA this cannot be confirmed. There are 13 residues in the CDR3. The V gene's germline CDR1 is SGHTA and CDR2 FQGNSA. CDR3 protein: CASRDLGTSGQFF.

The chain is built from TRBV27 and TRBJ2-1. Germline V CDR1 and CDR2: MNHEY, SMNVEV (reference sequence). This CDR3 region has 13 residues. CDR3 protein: CASSLYYPGEQFF.

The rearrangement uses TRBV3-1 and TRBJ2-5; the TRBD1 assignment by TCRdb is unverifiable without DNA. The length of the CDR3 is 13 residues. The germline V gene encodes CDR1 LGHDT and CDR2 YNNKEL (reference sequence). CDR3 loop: CASSQEGAETQYF.

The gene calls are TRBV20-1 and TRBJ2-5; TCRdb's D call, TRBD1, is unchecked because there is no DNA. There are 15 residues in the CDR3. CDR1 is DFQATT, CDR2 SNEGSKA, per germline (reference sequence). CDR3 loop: CSARDQLGTIETQYF.

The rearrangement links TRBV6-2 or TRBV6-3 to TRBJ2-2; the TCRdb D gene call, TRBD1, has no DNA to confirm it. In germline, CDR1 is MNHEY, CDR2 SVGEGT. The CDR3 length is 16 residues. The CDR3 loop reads CASSLGTALYRGELFF.

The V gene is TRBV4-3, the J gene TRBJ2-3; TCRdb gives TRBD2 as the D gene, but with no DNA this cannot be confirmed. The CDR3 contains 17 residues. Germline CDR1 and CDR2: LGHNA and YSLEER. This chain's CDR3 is CASSQALAGGPRDTQYF.